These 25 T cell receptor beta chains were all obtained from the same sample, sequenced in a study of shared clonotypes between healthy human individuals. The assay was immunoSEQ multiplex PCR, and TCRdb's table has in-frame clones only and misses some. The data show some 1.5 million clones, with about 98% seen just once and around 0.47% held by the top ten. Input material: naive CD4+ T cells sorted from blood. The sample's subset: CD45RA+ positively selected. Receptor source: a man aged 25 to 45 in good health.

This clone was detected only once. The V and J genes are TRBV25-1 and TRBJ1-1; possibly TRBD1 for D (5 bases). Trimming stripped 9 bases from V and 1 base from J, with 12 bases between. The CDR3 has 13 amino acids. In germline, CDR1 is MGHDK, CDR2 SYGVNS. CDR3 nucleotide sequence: TGTGCCAGTACGGGACTCCCGAACACTGAAGCTTTCTTT. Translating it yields CASTGLPNTEAFF.

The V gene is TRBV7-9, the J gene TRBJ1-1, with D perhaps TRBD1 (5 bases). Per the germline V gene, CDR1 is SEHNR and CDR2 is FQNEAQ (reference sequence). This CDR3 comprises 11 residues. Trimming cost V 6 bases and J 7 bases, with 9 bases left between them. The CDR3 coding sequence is TGTGCCAGCAGGGCTAGGGGTGAAGCTTTCTTT. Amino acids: CASRARGEAFF.

CDR3 DNA: TGTGCCAGCTCACCGGGACAGCTATTCGCCTACGAGCAGTACTTC. It translates to CASSPGQLFAYEQYF. The V gene is TRBV18, the J gene TRBJ2-7; 7 bases match TRBD1. The CDR3 sequence is 15 residues long. The V segment lost 3 bases and the J segment 2 bases; nucleotides outside the gene matches: 7. The germline CDR1 and CDR2 sequences are KGHSH and LQKENI.

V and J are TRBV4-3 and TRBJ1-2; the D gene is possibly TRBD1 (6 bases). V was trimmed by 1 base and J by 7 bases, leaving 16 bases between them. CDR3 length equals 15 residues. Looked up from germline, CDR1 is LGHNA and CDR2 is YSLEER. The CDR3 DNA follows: TGCGCCAGCAGCCAAGGACGGGGGGCGAGTTTTGGCTACACCTTC. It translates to CASSQGRGASFGYTF.

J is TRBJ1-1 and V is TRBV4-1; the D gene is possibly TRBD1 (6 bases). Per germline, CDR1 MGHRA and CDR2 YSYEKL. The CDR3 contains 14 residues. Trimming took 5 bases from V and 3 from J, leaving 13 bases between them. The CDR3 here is CASSKRGADTEAFF. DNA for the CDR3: TGCGCCAGCAGCAAGAGGGGGGCAGACACTGAAGCTTTCTTT.

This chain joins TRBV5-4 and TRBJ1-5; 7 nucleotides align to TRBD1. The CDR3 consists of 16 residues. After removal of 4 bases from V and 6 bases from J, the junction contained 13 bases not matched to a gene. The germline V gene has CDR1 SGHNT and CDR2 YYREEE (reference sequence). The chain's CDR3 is CASSTAGTVKAQPQHF. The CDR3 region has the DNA TGTGCCAGCAGCACCGCCGGGACAGTGAAGGCTCAGCCCCAGCATTTT. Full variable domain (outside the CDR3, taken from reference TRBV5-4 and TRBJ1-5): ETGVTQSPTHLIKTRGQQVTLRCSSQSGHNTVSWYQQALGQGPQFIFQYYREEENGRGNFPPRFSGLQFPNYSSELNVNALELDDSALYLCASSTAGTVKAQPQHFGDGTRLSIL.

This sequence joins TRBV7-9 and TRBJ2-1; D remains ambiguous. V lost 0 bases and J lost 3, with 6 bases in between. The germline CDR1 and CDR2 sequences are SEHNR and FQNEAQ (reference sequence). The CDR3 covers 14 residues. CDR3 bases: TGTGCCAGCAGCTTAGCGTGGAGCTACAATGAGCAGTTCTTC. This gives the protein CASSLAWSYNEQFF.

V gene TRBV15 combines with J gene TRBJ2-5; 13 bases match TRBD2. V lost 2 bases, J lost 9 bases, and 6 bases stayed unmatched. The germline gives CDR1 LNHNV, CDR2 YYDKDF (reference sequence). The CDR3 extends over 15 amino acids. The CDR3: CATSRSWTSGSPQYF. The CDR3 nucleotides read TGTGCCACCAGCAGATCCTGGACTAGCGGGAGCCCCCAGTACTTC.

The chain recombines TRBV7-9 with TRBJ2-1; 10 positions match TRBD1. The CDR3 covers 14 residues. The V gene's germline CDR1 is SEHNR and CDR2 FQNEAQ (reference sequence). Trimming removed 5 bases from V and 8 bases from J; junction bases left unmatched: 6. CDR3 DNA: TGTGCCAGCAGCCCCGGGACAGGGGAGGATGAGCAGTTCTTC. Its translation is CASSPGTGEDEQFF. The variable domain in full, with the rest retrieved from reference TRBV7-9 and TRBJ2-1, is DTGVSQNPRHKITKRGQNVTFRCDPISEHNRLYWYRQTLGQGPEFLTYFQNEAQLEKSRLLSDRFSAERPKGSFSTLEIQRTEQGDSAMYLCASSPGTGEDEQFFGPGTRLTVL.

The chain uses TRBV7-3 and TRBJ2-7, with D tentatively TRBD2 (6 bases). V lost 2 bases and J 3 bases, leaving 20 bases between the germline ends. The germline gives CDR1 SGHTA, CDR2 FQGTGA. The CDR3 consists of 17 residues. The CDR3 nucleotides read TGTGCCAGCAGCTTATCCTCAACCGGGACTGGGTACTACGAGCAGTACTTC. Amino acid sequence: CASSLSSTGTGYYEQYF. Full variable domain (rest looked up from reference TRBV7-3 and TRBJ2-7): GAGVSQTPSNKVTEKGKYVELRCDPISGHTALYWYRQSLGQGPEFLIYFQGTGAADDSGLPNDRFFAVRPEGSVSTLKIQRTERGDSAVYLCASSLSSTGTGYYEQYFGPGTRLTVT.

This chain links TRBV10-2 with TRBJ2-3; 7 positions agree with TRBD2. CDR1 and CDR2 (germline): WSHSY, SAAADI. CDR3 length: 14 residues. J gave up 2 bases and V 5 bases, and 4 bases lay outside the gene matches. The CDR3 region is CASSRGGVTDTQYF. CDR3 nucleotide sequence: TGCGCCAGCAGTCGGGGAGGGGTCACAGATACGCAGTATTTT.

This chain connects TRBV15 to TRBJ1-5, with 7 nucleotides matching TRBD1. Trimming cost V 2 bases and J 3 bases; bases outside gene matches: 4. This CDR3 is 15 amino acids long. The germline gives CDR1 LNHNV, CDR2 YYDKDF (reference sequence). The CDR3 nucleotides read TGTGCCACCAGCAGACAGGGGGTTTACAATCAGCCCCAGCATTTT. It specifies CATSRQGVYNQPQHF. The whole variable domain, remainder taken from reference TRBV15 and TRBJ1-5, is DAMVIQNPRYQVTQFGKPVTLSCSQTLNHNVMYWYQQKSSQAPKLLFHYYDKDFNNEADTPDNFQSRRPNTSFCFLDIRSPGLGDTAMYLCATSRQGVYNQPQHFGDGTRLSIL.

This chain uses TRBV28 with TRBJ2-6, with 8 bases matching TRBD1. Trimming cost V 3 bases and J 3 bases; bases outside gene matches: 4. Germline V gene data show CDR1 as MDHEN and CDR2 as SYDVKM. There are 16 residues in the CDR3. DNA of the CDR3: TGTGCCAGCAGTTTGCAGGGGGCGTATGGGGCCAACGTCCTGACTTTC. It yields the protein CASSLQGAYGANVLTF.

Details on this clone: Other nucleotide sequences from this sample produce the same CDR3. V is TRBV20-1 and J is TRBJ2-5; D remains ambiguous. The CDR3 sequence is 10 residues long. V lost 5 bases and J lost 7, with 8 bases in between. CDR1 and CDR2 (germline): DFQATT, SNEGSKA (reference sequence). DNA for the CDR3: TGCAGTGCTTCCTCGGGGACCCAGTACTTC. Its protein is CSASSGTQYF.

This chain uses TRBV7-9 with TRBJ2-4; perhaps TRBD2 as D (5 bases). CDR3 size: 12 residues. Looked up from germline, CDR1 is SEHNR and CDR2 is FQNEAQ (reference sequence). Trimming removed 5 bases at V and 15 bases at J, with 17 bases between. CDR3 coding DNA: TGTGCCAGCAGCGAAGGACTGGTCCGTAGGTACTTC. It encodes CASSEGLVRRYF.

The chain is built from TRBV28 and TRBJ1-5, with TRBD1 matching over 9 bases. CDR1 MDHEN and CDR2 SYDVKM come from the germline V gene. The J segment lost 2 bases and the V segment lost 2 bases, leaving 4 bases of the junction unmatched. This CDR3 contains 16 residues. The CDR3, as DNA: TGTGCCAGCAGTTTACATACAGGGGGCGGCAATCAGCCCCAGCATTTT. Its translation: CASSLHTGGGNQPQHF.

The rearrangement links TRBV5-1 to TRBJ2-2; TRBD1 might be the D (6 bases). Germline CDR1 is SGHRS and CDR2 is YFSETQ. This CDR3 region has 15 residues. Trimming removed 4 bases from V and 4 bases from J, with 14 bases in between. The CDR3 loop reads CASSPGHMTTGELFF. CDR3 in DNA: TGCGCCAGCAGCCCGGGACATATGACCACCGGGGAGCTGTTTTTT.

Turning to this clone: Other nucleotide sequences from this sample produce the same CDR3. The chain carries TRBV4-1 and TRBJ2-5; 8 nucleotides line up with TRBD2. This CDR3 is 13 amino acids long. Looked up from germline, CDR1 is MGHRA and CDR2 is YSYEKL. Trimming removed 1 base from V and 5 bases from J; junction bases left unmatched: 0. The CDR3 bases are TGCGCCAGCAGCCAAGGCGGGAGGGAGACCCAGTACTTC. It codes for CASSQGGRETQYF.

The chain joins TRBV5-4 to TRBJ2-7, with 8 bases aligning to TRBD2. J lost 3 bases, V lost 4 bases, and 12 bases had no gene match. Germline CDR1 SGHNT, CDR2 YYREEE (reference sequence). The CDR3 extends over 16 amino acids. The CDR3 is CASSRGVGRADYEQYF. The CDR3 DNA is TGTGCCAGCAGCCGGGGGGTCGGGAGGGCCGACTACGAGCAGTACTTC.

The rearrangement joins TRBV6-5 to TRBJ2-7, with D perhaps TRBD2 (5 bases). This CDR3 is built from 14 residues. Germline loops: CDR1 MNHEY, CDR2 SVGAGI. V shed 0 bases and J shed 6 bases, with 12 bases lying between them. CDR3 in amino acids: CASSYSTVGLEQYF. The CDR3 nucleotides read TGTGCCAGCAGTTACTCGACCGTCGGACTCGAGCAGTACTTC.

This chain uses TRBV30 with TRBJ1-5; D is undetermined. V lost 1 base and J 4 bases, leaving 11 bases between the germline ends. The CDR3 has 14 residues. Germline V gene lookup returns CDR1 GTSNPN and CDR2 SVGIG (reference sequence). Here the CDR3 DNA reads TGTGCCTGGAGTGGGGCGAGCAGAAATCAGCCCCAGCATTTT. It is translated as CAWSGASRNQPQHF.

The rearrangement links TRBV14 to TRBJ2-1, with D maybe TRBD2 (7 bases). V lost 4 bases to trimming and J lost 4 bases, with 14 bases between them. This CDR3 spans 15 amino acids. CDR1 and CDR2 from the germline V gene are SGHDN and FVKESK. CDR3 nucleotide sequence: TGTGCCAGCAGCCGGGGGGGGCTACAATACAATGAGCAGTTCTTC. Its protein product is CASSRGGLQYNEQFF.

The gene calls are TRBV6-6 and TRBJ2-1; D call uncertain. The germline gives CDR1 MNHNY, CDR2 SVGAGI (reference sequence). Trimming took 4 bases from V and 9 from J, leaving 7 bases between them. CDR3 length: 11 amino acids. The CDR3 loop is CASSSRGEQFF. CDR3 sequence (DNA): TGTGCCAGCAGTTCGCGAGGTGAGCAGTTCTTC.

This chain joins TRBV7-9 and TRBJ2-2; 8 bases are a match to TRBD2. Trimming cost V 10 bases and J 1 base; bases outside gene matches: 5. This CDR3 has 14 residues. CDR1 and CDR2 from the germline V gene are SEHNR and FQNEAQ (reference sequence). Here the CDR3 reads CATRTSGNTGELFF. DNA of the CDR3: TGTGCCACTCGAACTAGCGGGAACACCGGGGAGCTGTTTTTT.

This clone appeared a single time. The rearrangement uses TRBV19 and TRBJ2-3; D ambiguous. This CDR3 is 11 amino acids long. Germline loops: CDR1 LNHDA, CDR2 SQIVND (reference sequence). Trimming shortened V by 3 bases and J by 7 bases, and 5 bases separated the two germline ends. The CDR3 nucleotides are TGTGCCAGTAGTATGGTAAATACGCAGTATTTT. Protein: CASSMVNTQYF.